These T cell receptor beta chains were read from a single sample in a study of T cell responses to AZD1222 COVID-19 vaccine. TCRdb's copy holds only in-frame clones and misses some; the assay was immunoSEQ multiplex PCR. In the table there are about 190,000 clones, 80% to 95% of which are singletons. This sample comprised peripheral blood, obtained on day 0 of AZD1222 vaccination. These receptors were obtained from an adult in good health. The CDR3 runs from the conserved cysteine through the conserved F or W. A D gene is named only where the DNA matches it firmly. Clone size, where shown, is once, few, many, or a class for clones that have expanded.

V gene	D gene	J gene	clone size	CDR3 protein	CDR3 DNA
TRBV4-3	NA	TRBJ2-7	once	CASSQAGLPAPYEQYF	TGCGCCAGCAGCCAAGCCGGGCTCCCCGCCCCCTACGAGCAGTACTTC
TRBV11-2	NA	TRBJ2-7	NA	CASRGGGGYEQYF	TGTGCCAGCAGAGGAGGGGGGGGCTACGAGCAGTACTTC
TRBV7-9	NA	TRBJ1-5	NA	CASSLTGFSQPQHF	TGTGCCAGCAGCTTGACAGGATTTAGTCAGCCCCAGCATTTT
TRBV5-6	TRBD1	TRBJ2-3	once	CASSLERDRLTDTQYF	TGTGCCAGCAGCTTGGAAAGGGACAGACTCACAGATACGCAGTATTTT
TRBV18	TRBD1	TRBJ1-5	NA	CASSPPGRGANQPQHF	TGTGCCAGCTCACCACCGGGCAGGGGGGCGAATCAGCCCCAGCATTTT
TRBV3-1/TRBV3-2	NA	TRBJ2-7	NA	CASGPQGNEQYF	TGTGCCAGCGGGCCTCAGGGGAACGAGCAGTACTTC
TRBV6-6	TRBD2	TRBJ2-3	NA	CASNGGGADTQYF	TGTGCCAGCAACGGGGGGGGAGCAGATACGCAGTATTTT
TRBV4-2	TRBD1	TRBJ1-2	NA	CASSSEGTGGDGYTF	TGTGCCAGCAGTTCGGAGGGGACAGGGGGGGATGGCTACACCTTC
TRBV20-1	TRBD2	TRBJ2-3	NA	CSASRSSGGWGTDTQYF	TGCAGTGCTAGTAGGTCTAGCGGGGGATGGGGCACAGATACGCAGTATTTT
TRBV7-9	NA	TRBJ2-7	NA	CASSPPLRF	TGTGCCAGCAGCCCCCCCCTCCGGTTC
TRBV5-4	NA	TRBJ1-2	NA	CASSHGGEVGGYTF	TGTGCCAGCAGCCATGGAGGGGAGGTCGGCGGCTACACCTTC
TRBV7-2	TRBD2	TRBJ2-7	NA	CASKPRLAGGHEQYF	TGTGCCAGCAAACCCCGACTAGCGGGGGGCCACGAGCAGTACTTC
TRBV5-6	NA	TRBJ2-1	NA	CASSRDNLPKGYNEQFF	TGTGCCAGCAGCAGGGACAACCTCCCTAAAGGCTACAATGAGCAGTTCTTC
TRBV6-5	NA	TRBJ1-1	once	CASSLVDKNTEAFF	TGTGCCAGCAGTTTAGTGGACAAGAACACTGAAGCTTTCTTT
TRBV7-6	NA	TRBJ1-5	NA	CASSLGAANQPQHF	TGTGCCAGCAGCTTAGGAGCTGCTAATCAGCCCCAGCATTTT
TRBV6-5	NA	TRBJ1-6	NA	CATIAGALGSPLHF	TGTGCCACCATAGCAGGGGCCCTAGGTTCACCCCTCCACTTT
TRBV9	NA	TRBJ1-2	once	CASSVAGSGYTF	TGTGCCAGCAGCGTAGCAGGGAGTGGCTACACCTTC
TRBV29-1	NA	TRBJ2-3	NA	CSVARPSNTDTQYF	TGCAGCGTTGCCAGGCCCTCAAACACAGATACGCAGTATTTT
TRBV29-1	NA	TRBJ2-5	NA	CSVGQETQYF	TGCAGCGTTGGCCAAGAGACCCAGTACTTC
TRBV7-3	NA	TRBJ1-1	NA	CASSLNGESEAFF	TGTGCCAGCAGCTTAAATGGGGAAAGTGAAGCTTTCTTT
TRBV14	NA	TRBJ2-3	NA	CASSPGYFSGSTDTQYF	TGTGCCAGCAGCCCCGGTTATTTTAGCGGTAGCACAGATACGCAGTATTTT
TRBV7-9	TRBD1	TRBJ2-7	NA	CASSLDGQVVEQYF	TGTGCCAGCAGCTTAGATGGACAGGTAGTCGAGCAGTACTTC
TRBV7-9	TRBD1	TRBJ1-6	NA	CASSLPDRDNSPLHF	TGTGCCAGCAGCTTACCGGACAGGGACAATTCACCCCTCCACTTT
TRBV7-2	NA	TRBJ1-1	NA	CASSLAGVNTEAFF	TGTGCCAGCAGCTTAGCCGGCGTAAACACTGAAGCTTTCTTT
TRBV7-6	NA	TRBJ1-5	NA	CASSFGRTQPQHF	TGTGCCAGCAGCTTCGGCAGGACTCAGCCCCAGCATTTT
TRBV2	TRBD1	TRBJ1-5	once	CASSDLGQGAGQPQHF	TGTGCCAGCAGTGACTTGGGACAGGGGGCTGGACAGCCCCAGCATTTT